These 23 T cell receptor beta chains were sequenced from one sample in a study of monozygotic twins with inflammatory bowel disease. TCRdb reprocessed the 5' RACE reads, keeping one entry per CDR3 protein, no DNA. The sample data list over 35,000 distinct CDR3 sequences. The sample comprised blood. Receptors originate from a human donor with ulcerative colitis or Crohn's disease, or a healthy co-twin of an affected twin (not recorded which).

The chain combines TRBV7-9 with TRBJ1-1. The CDR3 has 13 residues. Germline CDR1 reads SEHNR; CDR2 reads FQNEAQ (reference sequence). CDR3 protein: CASSLSGGTEAFF.

V and J are TRBV9 and TRBJ2-3. Germline values: CDR1 SGDLS, CDR2 YYNGEE. CDR3 length equals 15 residues. The CDR3 loop reads CASSVEQVVTDTQYF. The full variable domain, in which reference TRBV9 and TRBJ2-3 provide the parts outside the CDR3, is DSGVTQTPKHLITATGQRVTLRCSPRSGDLSVYWYQQSLDQGLQFLIQYYNGEERAKGNILERFSAQQFPDLHSELNLSSLELGDSALYFCASSVEQVVTDTQYFGPGTRLTVL.

The chain couples TRBV7-2 to TRBJ1-2. Looked up from germline, CDR1 is SGHTA and CDR2 is FQGNSA. This CDR3 comprises 15 residues. The CDR3 is CASSLVSTEAYGYTF. Based on the CDR3 plus reference TRBV7-2 and TRBJ1-2, the full variable domain is GAGVSQSPSNKVTEKGKDVELRCDPISGHTALYWYRQSLGQGLEFLIYFQGNSAPDKSGLPSDRFSAERTGGSVSTLTIQRTQQEDSAVYLCASSLVSTEAYGYTFGSGTRLTVV.

The gene calls are TRBV5-4 and TRBJ2-4; the D gene TCRdb calls, TRBD2, cannot be checked with no DNA. The CDR3 covers 17 residues. Germline values: CDR1 SGHNT, CDR2 YYREEE (reference sequence). CDR3 region: CASSLTPTSGAKNMQYF.

The chain employs TRBV20-1 and TRBJ2-7; TCRdb names TRBD2, which stays unverified in the absence of DNA. This CDR3 region has 15 residues. Germline CDR1 reads DFQATT; CDR2 reads SNEGSKA (reference sequence). The CDR3 loop is CSARSVTSGSYEQYF.

The CDR3: CASSAGQGSTDTQYF. This rearrangement joins TRBV6-4 to TRBJ2-3; TCRdb's D call, TRBD1, is unchecked because there is no DNA. In germline, CDR1 is MRHNA, CDR2 SNTAGT. This CDR3 has 15 amino acids.

The rearrangement uses TRBV5-6 and TRBJ2-7; TCRdb designates TRBD1, a call that cannot be tested without DNA. Germline V gene sequence: CDR1 SGHDT, CDR2 YYEEEE. The CDR3 covers 16 residues. This CDR3 is CASSPGTAGAGYEQYF.

The chain combines TRBV4-2 with TRBJ2-7. The CDR3 sequence is 15 residues long. Germline V gene data show CDR1 as LGHNA and CDR2 as YNFKEQ. The CDR3 loop is CASSPLSGRADEQYF.

The V call is TRBV6-5, the J call TRBJ2-7; the TCRdb call, TRBD1, lacks DNA for checking. Germline V lookup: CDR1 MNHEY, CDR2 SVGAGI. This CDR3 is built from 13 residues. CDR3 amino acids: CASRGDNDYEQYF.

The chain employs TRBV6-2 or TRBV6-3 and TRBJ2-7; as DNA is missing, the TRBD1 call by TCRdb cannot be tested. The CDR3 extends over 16 amino acids. Germline V gene data show CDR1 as MNHEY and CDR2 as SVGEGT. The CDR3 loop is CASTSTGNRGYYEQYF.

The gene calls are TRBV6-1 and TRBJ2-2. This CDR3 region has 15 residues. Germline loops: CDR1 MNHNS, CDR2 SASEGT. CDR3 loop: CASSVQPQNTGELFF.

The rearrangement uses TRBV20-1 and TRBJ2-7; TCRdb lists TRBD2, though no DNA is available to test this call. Germline loops: CDR1 DFQATT, CDR2 SNEGSKA (reference sequence). This CDR3 spans 14 amino acids. CDR3 sequence: CSAPGGTNSYEQYF.

The rearrangement uses TRBV7-8 and TRBJ1-4; TCRdb designates TRBD1, a call that cannot be tested without DNA. CDR1 is SGHVS and CDR2 is FQNEAQ in the germline V gene. CDR3 length: 16 amino acids. CDR3 loop: CASSLAHRGSGEKLFF.

This chain joins TRBV20-1 and TRBJ1-5; TCRdb's D call of TRBD1 is untestable without DNA. CDR1 and CDR2 from the germline V gene are DFQATT and SNEGSKA (reference sequence). This CDR3 is built from 14 residues. The CDR3 sequence is CSASDSKSNQPQHF.

The CDR3 loop reads CASSLYDTSTDTQYF. This rearrangement joins TRBV5-1 to TRBJ2-3. Germline V gene lookup returns CDR1 SGHRS and CDR2 YFSETQ. The CDR3 totals 15 residues.

This chain links TRBV5-4 with TRBJ2-7; TCRdb lists TRBD1, though no DNA is available to test this call. The V gene's germline CDR1 is SGHNT and CDR2 YYREEE (reference sequence). This CDR3 has 14 amino acids. CDR3 amino acids: CASSLEGQGREQYF.

The chain employs TRBV2 and TRBJ1-5; TCRdb names TRBD1, which stays unverified in the absence of DNA. Germline lookup yields CDR1 SNHLY and CDR2 FYNNEI. This CDR3 is 13 amino acids long. This CDR3 reads CASGGLGDQPQHF.

This chain uses TRBV9 with TRBJ2-3. Per the germline V gene, CDR1 is SGDLS and CDR2 is YYNGEE. This CDR3 has 14 amino acids. The CDR3 spells CASSANPSTDTQYF.

The chain uses TRBV6-1 and TRBJ1-2. Per germline, CDR1 MNHNS and CDR2 SASEGT. The length of the CDR3 is 16 residues. The chain's CDR3 is CASRPLTRGIGDGYTF.

This chain uses TRBV7-9 with TRBJ2-7; TCRdb picks TRBD2, but there is no DNA to check that call. The germline V gene encodes CDR1 SEHNR and CDR2 FQNEAQ (reference sequence). The CDR3 is 15 residues long. CDR3 amino acids: CASSLAGTNSYEQYF.

J is TRBJ2-2 and V is TRBV7-2; the D gene TCRdb calls, TRBD1, cannot be checked with no DNA. The CDR3 sequence is 16 residues long. CDR1 and CDR2 (germline): SGHTA, FQGNSA. The CDR3 spells CASSLNAGTGTGELFF.

V usage is TRBV20-1 and J usage is TRBJ2-7; as DNA is missing, the TRBD2 call by TCRdb cannot be tested. Germline CDR1 DFQATT, CDR2 SNEGSKA (reference sequence). The CDR3 has 11 amino acids. The chain's CDR3 is CSLAGNYEQYF.

The chain is built from TRBV27 and TRBJ2-3; TCRdb calls TRBD1, which cannot be checked without DNA. The CDR3 loop spans 14 amino acids. CDR1 MNHEY and CDR2 SMNVEV come from the germline V gene (reference sequence). The CDR3 loop is CAASRDRQTDTQYF.